The 25 T cell receptor beta chains in this list originate from one sample, sequenced in a study of beta chain features in type 1 diabetes. Expressed TCRB transcripts were sequenced, since all the RNA that had been isolated was reverse transcribed. TCRdb's table, derived via immunoSEQ multiplex PCR, lists solely in-frame clones and lacks some. The sample shows some 200,000 clones, roughly a tenth of them seen only once. The sequencing sample was made of central memory CD4+ T cells from blood. The receptors stem from a man between 18 and 35 years old in good health.

This clone was detected many times. The rearrangement uses TRBV18 and TRBJ2-5, with 13 bases aligning to TRBD2. The germline CDR1 and CDR2 sequences are KGHSH and LQKENI. V shed 2 bases, J shed 5 bases, and the junction held 2 bases outside the gene matches. CDR3 length: 15 amino acids. In nucleotides, the CDR3 is TGTGCCAGCTCACCAGGACTAGCGGGAGACGAGACCCAGTACTTC. Translated: CASSPGLAGDETQYF.

This clone was detected ten times or more. The rearrangement links TRBV28 to TRBJ2-3; 11 nucleotides agree with TRBD2. Germline trimming cut 4 bases from V and 10 bases from J; bases unmatched to any gene: 4. Per germline, CDR1 MDHEN and CDR2 SYDVKM. The CDR3 loop spans 13 amino acids. Written as DNA, the CDR3 is TGTGCCAGCAGTTCACTAGCGGGAGCCTCGCAGTATTTT. Translated: CASSSLAGASQYF.

This clone was counted only a few times. This chain uses TRBV6-4 with TRBJ2-3; no reliable D call. This CDR3 is 12 amino acids long. Germline V CDR1 and CDR2: MRHNA, SNTAGT. V gave up 4 bases and J gave up 12 bases, with 14 bases separating them. CDR3 in amino acids: CASSGPARIQYF. The CDR3 DNA reads TGTGCCAGCAGTGGCCCGGCAAGAATACAGTATTTT.

The rearrangement uses TRBV5-1 and TRBJ2-6, with D possibly TRBD2 on 5 matching bases. Per the germline V gene, CDR1 is SGHRS and CDR2 is YFSETQ. The CDR3 totals 14 residues. V was pared by 10 bases and J by 2 bases, with 13 bases between. The CDR3 DNA is TGCGCCGGTAGGGAGCTTACTGGGGCCAACGTCCTGACTTTC. Protein product: CAGRELTGANVLTF.

In this sample, this clone turned up a few times. The sample contains more than one DNA sequence encoding this CDR3. The chain is built from TRBV5-1 and TRBJ1-2, with D perhaps matching TRBD1 (6 bases). This CDR3 is built from 14 residues. The V and J ends lost 0 bases and 4 bases respectively, with 10 bases between them. Germline V gene lookup returns CDR1 SGHRS and CDR2 YFSETQ. The CDR3 DNA follows: TGCGCCAGCAGCTTGGCCCAGGGGACCTATGGCTACACCTTC. Protein product: CASSLAQGTYGYTF.

This clone was detected only a few times. The chain employs TRBV19 and TRBJ2-4, with 9 bases aligning to TRBD1. Trimming at V came to 4 bases and at J to 10 bases, leaving 11 bases not matched to a gene. This CDR3 is 15 amino acids long. Germline-derived CDR1 and CDR2 are LNHDA and SQIVND (reference sequence). The CDR3 protein is CASSNPGQGPIIQYF. CDR3 nucleotide sequence: TGTGCCAGTAGTAACCCGGGACAGGGACCGATTATTCAGTACTTC.

The chain combines TRBV6-1 with TRBJ1-5; D unclear. Trimming removed 2 bases at V and 5 bases at J, with 13 bases between. CDR1 and CDR2 from the germline V gene are MNHNS and SASEGT. This CDR3 is 15 amino acids long. The CDR3 DNA sequence: TGTGCCAGCAGTGAATTTCGGGCAGGAGATCAGCCCCAGCATTTT. Translated: CASSEFRAGDQPQHF.

J is TRBJ2-5 and V is TRBV7-2, with D possibly matching TRBD1 (5 bases). CDR1 SGHTA and CDR2 FQGNSA come from the germline V gene. V lost 3 bases to trimming and J lost 6 bases, with 11 bases between them. There are 13 residues in the CDR3. This chain's CDR3 is CASSLKGSKTQYF. The CDR3 nucleotides read TGTGCCAGCAGCTTGAAGGGGTCCAAGACCCAGTACTTC.

The V call is TRBV12-5, the J call TRBJ2-7, with a tentative D call TRBD2 (6 bases). This CDR3 has 12 amino acids. Germline V lookup: CDR1 LGHNT, CDR2 FRNRAP. V lost 2 bases and J lost 12, with 14 bases in between. This CDR3 is CASGLSGASAYF. The CDR3 region has the DNA TGTGCTAGTGGTTTGTCTGGGGCTAGCGCGTACTTC.

This clone turned up a few times. The rearrangement joins TRBV27 to TRBJ2-6; 13 bases line up with TRBD2. The germline CDR1 and CDR2 sequences are MNHEY and SMNVEV (reference sequence). CDR3 size: 19 residues. V lost 0 bases, J lost 0 bases, and 2 bases stayed unmatched. This CDR3 reads CASSLSTSGRISGANVLTF. Here the CDR3 DNA reads TGTGCCAGCAGTTTATCGACTAGCGGGAGGATCTCTGGGGCCAACGTCCTGACTTTC.

A remark on this clone: The sample has other DNA sequences that encode this CDR3 too. This rearrangement joins TRBV5-1 to TRBJ2-3, with a weak D call TRBD1 (5 bases). Trimming removed 0 bases from V and 6 bases from J, with 5 bases in between. This CDR3 is 12 amino acids long. Germline CDR1 and CDR2: SGHRS and YFSETQ. The CDR3, as DNA: TGCGCCAGCAGCTTGGAGGGGGATACGCAGTATTTT. Its translation is CASSLEGDTQYF.

This clone turned up a few times. This same CDR3 is encoded by further DNA sequences in the sample. The chain employs TRBV7-6 and TRBJ2-7; TRBD2 might be the D (5 bases). CDR1 and CDR2 from the germline V gene are SGHVS and FNYEAQ. Trimming took 1 base from V and 3 from J, leaving 7 bases between them. CDR3 length: 13 residues. CDR3 residues: CASSLGRDYEQYF. CDR3 nucleotide sequence: TGTGCCAGCAGCTTAGGTCGGGACTACGAGCAGTACTTC.

The V and J genes are TRBV30 and TRBJ1-4; TRBD1 is a possible D gene (6 bases). Germline CDR1 and CDR2: GTSNPN and SVGIG (reference sequence). The CDR3 totals 14 residues. V was trimmed by 2 bases and J by 8 bases, leaving 15 bases between them. As DNA, the CDR3 is TGTGCCTGGAGTAAAGGACAGCCTTTGGAAAAACTGTTTTTT. It translates to CAWSKGQPLEKLFF.

This clone has more than one count but fewer than ten. This sequence joins TRBV7-6 and TRBJ2-7, with a possible D match to TRBD2 (5 bases). From germline, CDR1 is SGHVS and CDR2 FNYEAQ. There are 15 residues in the CDR3. V was shortened by 1 base and J by 2 bases, with 12 bases between the two germline ends. The CDR3 is CASSLDGLATYEQYF. CDR3 DNA sequence: TGTGCCAGCAGCTTAGACGGACTCGCTACCTACGAGCAGTACTTC.

The chain combines TRBV4-2 with TRBJ2-1; possible D gene TRBD2, 6 bases. Deletions cut 2 bases from V and 0 bases from J, with 11 bases between. The germline gives CDR1 LGHNA, CDR2 YNFKEQ. This CDR3 contains 16 residues. The CDR3 is CASSQLAASSYNEQFF. The CDR3 nucleotides are TGTGCCAGCAGCCAATTAGCGGCCAGCTCCTACAATGAGCAGTTCTTC.

This clone was counted a few times. The rearrangement joins TRBV29-1 to TRBJ2-5; D is unclear. The CDR3 is made up of 13 amino acids. CDR1 is SQVTM, CDR2 ANQGSEA, per germline. V was clipped by 6 bases and J by 5 bases, with 16 bases between them. Here the CDR3 reads CSVPWVAEETQYF. In DNA form, the CDR3 reads TGCAGCGTCCCTTGGGTAGCCGAGGAGACCCAGTACTTC.

The chain employs TRBV10-2 and TRBJ2-6, with TRBD1 matching 7 bases. The germline gives CDR1 WSHSY, CDR2 SAAADI. The CDR3 has 18 amino acids. J gave up 0 bases and V 3 bases, and 8 bases lay outside the gene matches. The CDR3 spells CASSENTGVSSGANVLTF. The CDR3 DNA follows: TGCGCCAGCAGTGAAAATACAGGGGTCAGCTCTGGGGCCAACGTCCTGACTTTC.

The J gene is TRBJ1-2, the V gene TRBV14; TRBD1 might be the D (5 bases). The V and J ends lost 5 bases and 2 bases respectively, with 18 bases between them. Germline lookup yields CDR1 SGHDN and CDR2 FVKESK. CDR3 length equals 16 residues. CDR3 loop: CASSSMGQSRNYGYTF. Here the CDR3 DNA reads TGTGCCAGCAGCAGTATGGGGCAGAGCCGGAACTATGGCTACACCTTC.

CDR3 DNA sequence: TGTGCCAGCAGCCCCCTTGAGGGCTCGATACGCTCCTACGAGCAGTACTTC. Residues: CASSPLEGSIRSYEQYF. The chain joins TRBV27 to TRBJ2-7; TRBD2 is a possible D gene (5 bases). This CDR3 is built from 17 residues. The V gene's germline CDR1 is MNHEY and CDR2 SMNVEV (reference sequence). Trimming removed 6 bases at V and 0 bases at J, with 21 bases between.

This clone showed up just a few times. V usage is TRBV30 and J usage is TRBJ1-5, with D possibly matching TRBD1 (6 bases). V was trimmed by 0 bases and J by 6 bases, leaving 12 bases between them. The CDR3 length is 14 residues. Germline CDR1 GTSNPN, CDR2 SVGIG (reference sequence). The CDR3 spells CAWSVSGGIQPQHF. CDR3 bases: TGTGCCTGGAGTGTATCTGGGGGCATTCAGCCCCAGCATTTT.

This clone appeared a few times. The chain has TRBV6-1 and TRBJ1-1, with D possibly matching TRBD1 (5 bases). This CDR3 is 14 amino acids long. The germline V and J ends were trimmed by 7 bases and 0 bases, with 12 bases remaining between them. Germline V gene data show CDR1 as MNHNS and CDR2 as SASEGT. In DNA, the CDR3 is TGTGCCAGCACCGCCGGGACGGTGAACACTGAAGCTTTCTTT. As protein: CASTAGTVNTEAFF.

This clone was found a few times. The V gene is TRBV9, the J gene TRBJ2-1; tentative D call: TRBD2 (6 bases). The CDR3 extends over 14 amino acids. Germline V gives CDR1 SGDLS, CDR2 YYNGEE. Trimming shortened V by 6 bases and J by 7 bases, and 17 bases separated the two germline ends. The CDR3 loop reads CASTGGRLGNEQFF. The CDR3 DNA reads as TGTGCCAGCACTGGAGGGCGGTTGGGGAATGAGCAGTTCTTC.

Only a few counts were recorded for this clone. The V and J genes are TRBV15 and TRBJ2-1; D is perhaps TRBD1 or TRBD2 (5 bases each). Trimming removed 3 bases from V and 10 bases from J, with 22 bases in between. This CDR3 spans 16 amino acids. Germline V gives CDR1 LNHNV, CDR2 YYDKDF (reference sequence). CDR3 residues: CATSRTSRDSGPEQFF. CDR3 coding DNA: TGTGCCACCAGCAGGACTTCCCGGGATTCGGGGCCGGAGCAGTTCTTC.

The V gene is TRBV27, the J gene TRBJ2-7, with TRBD1 matching over 9 bases. The CDR3 covers 16 residues. Trimming cost V 0 bases and J 2 bases; bases outside gene matches: 5. Looked up from germline, CDR1 is MNHEY and CDR2 is SMNVEV (reference sequence). CDR3 sequence reads: CASSLSLGQGTYEQYF. The CDR3 nucleotides are TGTGCCAGCAGTTTATCGCTGGGACAGGGTACCTACGAGCAGTACTTC.

Concerning this clone: This probably arose from a read error, given a far larger clone one base away. The chain carries TRBV29-1 and TRBJ2-2, with D perhaps assigned TRBD1 or TRBD2 (7 bases each). V lost 7 bases and J 3 bases, leaving 12 bases between the germline ends. The CDR3 spans 13 residues. Germline CDR1 and CDR2: SQVTM and ANQGSEA. The CDR3 reads CSGGRGHTGELFF. CDR3 DNA: TGCAGCGGTGGGAGGGGGCACACCGGGGAGCTGTTTTTT.